The 23 T cell receptor beta chains below were found in one sample sequenced in a study of T cell changes during pregnancy in multiple sclerosis. TCRdb's copy holds only in-frame clones and misses some; the assay was immunoSEQ multiplex PCR. In the table there are roughly 40,000 clones, 87% of which are singletons. Sample: CD4+ T cells from peripheral blood mononuclear cells, taken after pregnancy. The receptor set was obtained from a female donor with multiple sclerosis, enrolled in a pregnancy study.

This chain's CDR3 is CASSVITGTTEAFF. The DNA of the CDR3 is TGTGCCAGCAGCGTTATTACCGGGACTACTGAAGCTTTCTTT. V gene TRBV5-5 combines with J gene TRBJ1-1; perhaps TRBD1 as D (5 bases). This CDR3 is 14 amino acids long. Trimming pared 4 bases from V and 5 bases from J, leaving 15 bases between. Germline values: CDR1 SGHKS, CDR2 YYEKEE (reference sequence).

The rearrangement links TRBV6-5 to TRBJ2-2, with D tentatively TRBD2 (5 bases). The CDR3 spans 13 residues. V was cut by 6 bases and J by 15 bases, with 20 bases left in between. Germline V lookup: CDR1 MNHEY, CDR2 SVGAGI. In DNA form, the CDR3 reads TGTGCCAGCAGCGCCCCGGGGTCCCTTCGGATGTTTTTT. Protein product: CASSAPGSLRMFF.

The genes are TRBV6-6 and TRBJ2-3; a weak D match, TRBD2 (5 bases). There are 13 residues in the CDR3. V was shortened by 7 bases and J by 2 bases, with 10 bases between the two germline ends. Germline assignment: CDR1 MNHNY and CDR2 SVGAGI (reference sequence). The CDR3 is CASTDSNTDTQYF. CDR3 nucleotide sequence: TGTGCCAGCACGGACTCAAACACAGATACGCAGTATTTT.

The gene calls are TRBV30 and TRBJ1-5, with D possibly being TRBD1 (5 bases). This CDR3 has 13 residues. Per germline, CDR1 GTSNPN and CDR2 SVGIG (reference sequence). Trimming left V 4 bases short and J 4 bases short, with 11 bases between. The DNA of the CDR3 is TGTGCCTGGAACCCGGACACGAATCAGCCCCAGCATTTT. It codes for CAWNPDTNQPQHF.

About this clone: Other nucleotide sequences in the sample specify the same CDR3. As DNA, the CDR3 is TGTGCCATCAGTGAGGCTGGACAGGGAGGTGAAAAACTGTTTTTT. This encodes CAISEAGQGGEKLFF. This chain links TRBV10-3 with TRBJ1-4; 8 nucleotides agree with TRBD1. The length of the CDR3 is 15 residues. The germline gives CDR1 ENHRY, CDR2 SYGVKD. V gave up 2 bases and J gave up 7 bases; unmatched junction bases: 6.

The chain recombines TRBV7-2 with TRBJ2-3; 9 nucleotides align to TRBD2. CDR3 length equals 18 residues. The J segment lost 0 bases and the V segment lost 5 bases, leaving 12 bases of the junction unmatched. Germline lookup yields CDR1 SGHTA and CDR2 FQGNSA. CDR3 bases: TGTGCCAGCAGCCGAAGGGCGGGGGGGCGGGTAAGCACAGATACGCAGTATTTT. Amino acids: CASSRRAGGRVSTDTQYF.

The chain has TRBV5-1 and TRBJ2-1, with D possibly matching TRBD1 (5 bases). Germline values: CDR1 SGHRS, CDR2 YFSETQ. The length of the CDR3 is 14 residues. The V end lost 7 bases, the J end lost 6 bases, and 17 bases lay between the germline ends. CDR3 residues: CASLRGQGPNEQFF. CDR3 DNA: TGCGCCAGCCTTAGGGGCCAGGGCCCCAATGAGCAGTTCTTC. Full variable domain (outside the CDR3, taken from reference TRBV5-1 and TRBJ2-1): KAGVTQTPRYLIKTRGQQVTLSCSPISGHRSVSWYQQTPGQGLQFLFEYFSETQRNKGNFPGRFSGRQFSNSRSEMNVSTLELGDSALYLCASLRGQGPNEQFFGPGTRLTVL.

The CDR3 spells CASEDRAEANYGYTF. CDR3 nucleotide sequence: TGTGCCAGCGAGGACAGGGCTGAGGCTAACTATGGCTACACCTTC. The chain is built from TRBV7-3 and TRBJ1-2; 8 bases are shared with TRBD1. Germline V gives CDR1 SGHTA, CDR2 FQGTGA. The CDR3 is 15 residues long. With 8 bases clipped from V and 0 bases from J, the junction kept 8 bases outside the gene matches.

The chain has TRBV19 and TRBJ1-6; D may be TRBD1 (6 bases). Germline values: CDR1 LNHDA, CDR2 SQIVND (reference sequence). V lost 1 base, J lost 7 bases, and 8 bases lay in between. CDR3 size: 14 residues. The CDR3, as DNA: TGTGCCAGTAGTATAGCGGGACAAAATTCACCCCTCCACTTT. It is translated as CASSIAGQNSPLHF.

The rearrangement links TRBV29-1 to TRBJ2-3; 8 bases line up with TRBD1. CDR1 is SQVTM and CDR2 is ANQGSEA in the germline V gene. The V gene end was trimmed by 6 bases and the J gene end by 5 bases; junction bases not matched to a gene: 7. The CDR3 contains 13 residues. The CDR3 loop reads CSVDRGGGDTQYF. The DNA for the CDR3 is TGCAGCGTAGACAGGGGAGGTGGAGATACGCAGTATTTT.

The genes are TRBV2 and TRBJ1-4; a weak D match, TRBD1 (5 bases). With 7 bases removed from V and 4 bases from J, the gap between germline ends came to 13 bases. The CDR3 is 14 residues long. Germline lookup yields CDR1 SNHLY and CDR2 FYNNEI. CDR3 nucleotides: TGTGCCAGCAACTATTACAGGAGTAATGAAAAACTGTTTTTT. Encoded protein: CASNYYRSNEKLFF.

The CDR3 is CASVGVPARTPTNSPLHF. In DNA, the CDR3 is TGTGCCAGCGTGGGAGTTCCCGCCCGAACCCCAACAAATTCACCCCTCCACTTT. The J gene is TRBJ1-6, the V gene TRBV5-5; D unresolved. This CDR3 has 18 amino acids. The V gene lost 7 bases and the J gene lost 7 bases, with 27 bases spanning the gap. The V gene's germline CDR1 is SGHKS and CDR2 YYEKEE (reference sequence).

The rearrangement joins TRBV6-6 to TRBJ2-2, with 8 bases fitting TRBD2. V was clipped by 2 bases and J by 8 bases; unmatched bases: 10. CDR1 is MNHNY, CDR2 SVGAGI, per germline (reference sequence). There are 16 residues in the CDR3. This CDR3 reads CASSYEGLVEGGELFF. Here the CDR3 DNA reads TGTGCCAGCAGTTACGAGGGACTAGTGGAGGGGGGGGAGCTGTTTTTT.

The genes are TRBV5-1 and TRBJ1-5; the D gene is possibly TRBD1 (5 bases). This CDR3 spans 14 amino acids. From germline, CDR1 is SGHRS and CDR2 YFSETQ. V dropped 0 bases and J dropped 5 bases, with 9 bases sitting between them. CDR3 nucleotides: TGCGCCAGCAGCTTGGGGGGCAGCGATCAGCCCCAGCATTTT. Its translation is CASSLGGSDQPQHF.

The V and J genes are TRBV7-9 and TRBJ1-4; D may be TRBD1 (6 bases). Trimming removed 9 bases from V and 7 bases from J, with 12 bases in between. The CDR3 contains 12 residues. The V gene's germline CDR1 is SEHNR and CDR2 FQNEAQ (reference sequence). The CDR3 sequence is CASEGGSEKLFF. In DNA form, the CDR3 reads TGTGCCAGTGAGGGGGGGAGTGAAAAACTGTTTTTT. The entire variable domain, with the rest obtained from reference TRBV7-9 and TRBJ1-4, is as follows: DTGVSQNPRHKITKRGQNVTFRCDPISEHNRLYWYRQTLGQGPEFLTYFQNEAQLEKSRLLSDRFSAERPKGSFSTLEIQRTEQGDSAMYLCASEGGSEKLFFGSGTQLSVL.

The J gene is TRBJ1-2, the V gene TRBV12-1; the DNA was not compared with TRBD1, the D call given in the table. TRBV12-1 is termed a pseudogene. The CDR3 has 14 amino acids. The CDR3 spells CASSFEYRGYGYTF. In DNA, the CDR3 is TGTGCCAGCAGCTTTGAATACAGGGGGTATGGCTACACCTTC.

The genes are TRBV6-1 and TRBJ1-5, with TRBD1 matching over 8 bases. The CDR3 extends over 15 amino acids. Germline V gives CDR1 MNHNS, CDR2 SASEGT. V trimming: 7 bases; J trimming: 5 bases; junction bases outside the gene matches: 10. CDR3 protein: CASIGRQGRDQPQHF. In nucleotides, the CDR3 is TGTGCCAGCATCGGGCGACAGGGGCGGGATCAGCCCCAGCATTTT.

This chain links TRBV18 with TRBJ2-1; 10 bases match TRBD1. Germline V gene lookup returns CDR1 KGHSH and CDR2 LQKENI. After removal of 6 bases from V and 9 bases from J, the junction contained 8 bases not matched to a gene. This CDR3 has 14 amino acids. The chain's CDR3 is CASSPGQGNSEQFF. The CDR3 DNA follows: TGTGCCAGCTCCCCGGGACAGGGGAATAGTGAGCAGTTCTTC.

V is TRBV30 and J is TRBJ1-5; a possible D gene is TRBD1 (5 bases). V was shortened by 0 bases and J by 4 bases, with 13 bases between the two germline ends. The CDR3 is 15 amino acids. The germline V gene encodes CDR1 GTSNPN and CDR2 SVGIG (reference sequence). CDR3 DNA: TGTGCCTGGAGTGTACGAGGAAGGGGTAATCAGCCCCAGCATTTT. Translation gives CAWSVRGRGNQPQHF.

This clone has only one observation. V and J are TRBV5-4 and TRBJ1-2, with 8 bases lining up with TRBD1. After removal of 3 bases from V and 8 bases from J, the junction contained 9 bases not matched to a gene. The CDR3 length is 14 residues. Per germline, CDR1 SGHNT and CDR2 YYREEE (reference sequence). CDR3 in amino acids: CASSWSQGAQGYTF. For the CDR3, the DNA is TGTGCCAGCAGCTGGAGTCAGGGGGCTCAGGGCTACACCTTC.

This chain links TRBV5-6 with TRBJ2-1, with D possibly being TRBD2 (6 bases). V was cut by 0 bases and J by 4 bases, with 17 bases left in between. CDR1 SGHDT and CDR2 YYEEEE come from the germline V gene. The CDR3 sequence is 17 residues long. CDR3 nucleotides: TGTGCCAGCAGCTTGGTTACTTACATGGGGGGATACAATGAGCAGTTCTTC. Amino acid sequence: CASSLVTYMGGYNEQFF.

The genes are TRBV10-3 and TRBJ1-3, with TRBD1 as a possible D gene (5 bases). The CDR3 is 15 residues long. CDR1 ENHRY and CDR2 SYGVKD come from the germline V gene. The germline V and J ends were trimmed by 0 bases and 4 bases, with 10 bases remaining between them. In DNA, the CDR3 is TGTGCCATCAGTGAGTCGCAGGAGGGGGGAAACACCATATATTTT. Translation: CAISESQEGGNTIYF.

This chain connects TRBV19 to TRBJ1-2, with D tentatively TRBD1 (6 bases). This CDR3 is 14 amino acids long. The germline gives CDR1 LNHDA, CDR2 SQIVND (reference sequence). V dropped 9 bases and J dropped 8 bases, with 22 bases sitting between them. The CDR3 DNA reads as TGTGCCAGCTACGAGCGGGGGCTTGTAGGAGGCTACACCTTC. This translates into CASYERGLVGGYTF. Using reference TRBV19 and TRBJ1-2 for the parts outside the CDR3, the full variable domain is DGGITQSPKYLFRKEGQNVTLSCEQNLNHDAMYWYRQDPGQGLRLIYYSQIVNDFQKGDIAEGYSVSREKKESFPLTVTSAQKNPTAFYLCASYERGLVGGYTFGSGTRLTVV.